The 7 T cell receptor beta chains given below trace back to one sample, sequenced in a study of response to subunit inactivated influenza vaccine. From the RT-PCR reads, TCRdb called clonotypes with MiXCR, one entry per CDR3 protein. The sample carries approximately 300,000 distinct CDR3 sequences, around 22% recorded once. Sequenced here: PBMCs from blood, sampled about 20 months after vaccination. The receptors originated from a man aged 45 to 75 who received an inactivated influenza vaccine.

The rearrangement uses TRBV12-3 or TRBV12-4 and TRBJ1-1; D remains unclear. V shed 3 bases and J shed 8 bases, with 13 bases lying between them. The CDR3 totals 13 residues. CDR3 protein: CASSLGLGSEAFF. In DNA, the CDR3 is TGTGCCAGCAGTTTGGGGTTGGGTTCCGAAGCTTTCTTT.

This clonotype came up a few times. The chain combines TRBV6-2 or TRBV6-3 with TRBJ2-5; D gene unclear. Germline-derived CDR1 and CDR2 are MNHEY and SVGEGT. This CDR3 is 15 amino acids long. V was shortened by 3 bases and J by 4 bases, with 15 bases between the two germline ends. In DNA form, the CDR3 reads TGTGCCAGCAGTTATGCGGTGTCACGGTCAGAGACCCAGTACTTC. The encoded protein is CASSYAVSRSETQYF.

The CDR3 here is CASSYPGMGQETQYF. Written as DNA, the CDR3 is TGTGCCAGCAGTTATCCAGGGATGGGGCAAGAGACCCAGTACTTC. V gene TRBV6-5 combines with J gene TRBJ2-5, with a possible D match to TRBD1 (5 bases). V gave up 3 bases and J gave up 2 bases, with 13 bases separating them. The V gene's germline CDR1 is MNHEY and CDR2 SVGAGI. This CDR3 has 15 residues.

This chain links TRBV5-1 with TRBJ2-7, with unresolved D. Trimming took off 0 bases at V and 1 base at J, with 5 bases between the two ends. Germline CDR1 is SGHRS and CDR2 is YFSETQ. CDR3 length equals 13 residues. Here the CDR3 reads CASSLAESYEQYF. The DNA of the CDR3 is TGCGCCAGCAGCTTGGCAGAATCCTACGAGCAGTACTTC. Combining the CDR3 with reference TRBV5-1 and TRBJ2-7 gives the whole variable domain KAGVTQTPRYLIKTRGQQVTLSCSPISGHRSVSWYQQTPGQGLQFLFEYFSETQRNKGNFPGRFSGRQFSNSRSEMNVSTLELGDSALYLCASSLAESYEQYFGPGTRLTVT.

This clonotype was seen once. This sequence joins TRBV29-1 and TRBJ2-1; D gene ambiguous. This CDR3 is 11 amino acids long. Trimming stripped 3 bases from V and 8 bases from J, with 8 bases between. CDR1 SQVTM and CDR2 ANQGSEA come from the germline V gene. CDR3 protein: CSVDRTDEQFF. DNA of the CDR3: TGCAGCGTTGATCGTACCGATGAGCAGTTCTTC.

This clonotype was counted a few times. The chain couples TRBV7-9 to TRBJ1-1; D remains unclear. V was shortened by 5 bases and J by 3 bases, with 13 bases between the two germline ends. The CDR3 totals 14 residues. Looked up from germline, CDR1 is SEHNR and CDR2 is FQNEAQ (reference sequence). In DNA, the CDR3 is TGTGCCAGCAGCCACCTCGGGGTTCACACTGAAGCTTTCTTT. Residues: CASSHLGVHTEAFF. Variable domain in full (rest from reference TRBV7-9 and TRBJ1-1): DTGVSQNPRHKITKRGQNVTFRCDPISEHNRLYWYRQTLGQGPEFLTYFQNEAQLEKSRLLSDRFSAERPKGSFSTLEIQRTEQGDSAMYLCASSHLGVHTEAFFGQGTRLTVV.

This clonotype was recorded a few times. The chain has TRBV25-1 and TRBJ1-1; perhaps TRBD1 as D (5 bases). The length of the CDR3 is 10 residues. Germline V CDR1 and CDR2: MGHDK, SYGVNS. The V and J ends lost 8 bases and 12 bases respectively, with 13 bases between them. The CDR3 DNA reads TGTGCCAGCTGGGGGGGGTTGACTTTCTTT. Residues: CASWGGLTFF.